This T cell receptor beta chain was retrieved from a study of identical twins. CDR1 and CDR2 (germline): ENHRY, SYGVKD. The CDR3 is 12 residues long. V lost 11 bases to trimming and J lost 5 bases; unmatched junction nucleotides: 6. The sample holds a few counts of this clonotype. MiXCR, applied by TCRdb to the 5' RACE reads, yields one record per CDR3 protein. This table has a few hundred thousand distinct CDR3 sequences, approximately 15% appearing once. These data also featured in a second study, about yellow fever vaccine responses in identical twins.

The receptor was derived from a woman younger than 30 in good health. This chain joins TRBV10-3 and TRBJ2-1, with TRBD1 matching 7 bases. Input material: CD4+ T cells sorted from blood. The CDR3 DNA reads TGTGCCTCTACCGGGACAGACAATGAGCAGTTCTTC. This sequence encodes CASTGTDNEQFF.